A selection of T cell receptor beta chains follows, all from one sample in a study of blood T cell repertoires in COVID-19. Sequencing was performed with immunoSEQ multiplex PCR; in TCRdb, only in-frame clones are kept and a portion is missing. The sample comprises a few hundred thousand clones, about 89% of which are singletons, and 3% rests with the top ten. Sequencing used peripheral blood. All receptors come from a woman between 25 and 40 years old with COVID-19, enrolled during active disease. Both conserved end residues are trimmed from each CDR3.

V gene | CDR3 protein
TRBV6-6 | ASSPSLILFRDRFSTDTQY
TRBV18 | ASSPIRTGVDNEQF
TRBV6-2/TRBV6-3 | ASSYPGEKLF
TRBV19 | ASSQSRGTTDTQY
TRBV5-4 | ASSSGQGMRANYGYT
TRBV11-2 | ASSLVRAGSREQY
TRBV5-1 | ASSWGQSRSGGAMDEQY
TRBV21-1 | ASSKTSGGCAGANVLT
TRBV15 | ATRMEQGVNTEAF
TRBV29-1 | SVATLAGDTQY
TRBV19 | ASSPQGASGYT
TRBV6-6 | ASSSGLADNEQF
TRBV5-4 | ASSDSGGVGYT
TRBV5-1 | ASSWGPGTPRDGAYNEQF
TRBV20-1 | SASKDGGYTDTQY
TRBV24-1 | ATSARGGANEKLF
TRBV29-1 | SVVPAGKNTEAF
TRBV28 | ASSPRGTDTQY
TRBV12-3/TRBV12-4 | ASSFERDSAF
TRBV11-2 | ASSSEGQFNSPLH
TRBV5-1 | ASSLDRGTQPQH
TRBV28 | ASSQGFGDTQY
TRBV14 | ASSQVELAGDTDTQY
TRBV29-1 | SVGVSGSSYNEQF
TRBV9 | ASSPTPVL
TRBV15 | ATSRETGNEQF
TRBV21-1 | ASSAWETGETQY
TRBV5-1 | ASSLDPTGHTGNTIY
TRBV2 | ASSERYPRAGAGGRTDTQY
TRBV7-2 | ASSLGPSGYEQY
TRBV3-1/TRBV3-2 | ASSQWRGQRLYQETQY
TRBV11-2 | ASSPGGRNYGYT
TRBV19 | ASSIRGAPYQPQH
TRBV7-8 | ASRWDNNSPLH
TRBV6-2/TRBV6-3 | ASSYSIQNDRSPYEQY
TRBV13 | ASSPTKQGDSFEQY
TRBV7-9 | ASSLRTNSYEQY
TRBV7-2 | ASSLASRGAVYEQY
TRBV5-4 | ASSLSGTSGRATYNEQF
TRBV18 | ASSPRPGGSYNSPLH
TRBV10-3 | AISEPGQGSYNEQF
TRBV6-5 | ASRDLAGGSYEQY
TRBV5-1 | ASSLEGRDGNTIY
TRBV3-1/TRBV3-2 | ASSQTLGGREKLF
TRBV5-6 | ASAGWTGRSTDTQY
TRBV28 | ASSPRGRGTEAF
TRBV27 | ASSGLAGGLVYEQY
TRBV7-9 | ASSTGVPNYGYT
TRBV7-9 | ASSLETVWGYT
TRBV21-1 | ASSRQPPTGELF
TRBV7-2 | ASSLNPTGANYGYT
TRBV6-2/TRBV6-3 | ASSYGVSVLSGEKLF
TRBV5-4 | ASSLAGASRGNEQF
TRBV3-1/TRBV3-2 | ASSQLAGGPVNTQY
TRBV5-6 | ASSLPVDTQY
TRBV4-3 | ASSQGRGYNEQF
TRBV28 | ASSSVAGPPYEQY